This T cell receptor beta chain stems from a study of blood T cell repertoires in COVID-19. At the level of the study: Sample material is recorded as cDNA or gDNA derived from T cells, B-cell-depleted T cells, or PBMCs.

CDR1 and CDR2 from the germline V gene are MNHEY and SMNVEV (reference sequence). V was pared by 1 base and J by 5 bases, with 16 bases of the junction left unmatched. The CDR3 has 19 amino acids. Repertoires were generated with immunoSEQ multiplex PCR, while TCRdb's copy carries only in-frame clones and drops some. The sample has approximately 140,000 clones; about 80% are singletons. This rearrangement joins TRBV27 to TRBJ2-1, with TRBD1 matching 8 bases. This clonotype was sampled from a middle-aged man with acute COVID-19. Sequenced input: PBMCs or T cells enriched from blood (not recorded which). The chain's CDR3 is CASSLWLRVGRGRDNEQFF. CDR3 DNA: TGTGCCAGCAGTTTATGGTTGCGGGTTGGCAGGGGGCGAGACAATGAGCAGTTCTTC.